The rows below give T cell receptor beta chains drawn from one sample of a study of blood T cell repertoires in COVID-19. The table came from immunoSEQ multiplex PCR; TCRdb's copy has only in-frame clones and leaves some out. The sample records 300,000 to 350,000 clones, approximately 85% being singletons. Sequencing input: PBMCs or T cells enriched from blood (not recorded which). The receptors originated from a man aged 25 to 40 who had recovered from COVID-19. CDR3s include the opening cysteine and the closing phenylalanine or tryptophan. D genes are given only for firm matches. The listing skips clone size in some rows; elsewhere it reads once, few, many or a size class.

J,V,size,D,DNA,CDR3
TRBJ1-2,TRBV6-1,-,TRBD1,TGTGCCAGCAGTGGAGCTCCGGGACAGGATATTAACTATGGCTACACCTTC,CASSGAPGQDINYGYTF
TRBJ1-3,TRBV6-5,-,TRBD1,TGTGCCAGCAGACAGGGGGCCGACACCATATATTTT,CASRQGADTIYF
TRBJ1-1,TRBV7-8,-,-,TGTGCCAGCAGCCCAGGACGGGGAACGAGATACACTGAAGCTTTCTTT,CASSPGRGTRYTEAFF
TRBJ2-2,TRBV5-4,-,-,TGTGCCAGCAGCCCCAGAGGGAGCGACGGGGAGCTGTTTTTT,CASSPRGSDGELFF
TRBJ1-3,TRBV15,-,-,TGTGCCACCTCTGGGGGGAGCGGCTCTGGAAACACCATATATTTT,CATSGGSGSGNTIYF
TRBJ1-2,TRBV6-5,-,TRBD1,TGTGCCAGCAGTCAATCGACAGGGGCCGGTGGCTACACCTTC,CASSQSTGAGGYTF
TRBJ1-5,TRBV24-1,-,-,TGTGCCACCAGTGACAAGCGAGTCAATAGCAATCAGCCCCAGCATTTT,CATSDKRVNSNQPQHF
TRBJ2-1,TRBV27,-,-,TGTGCCGCCCGAGGTAACTACAATGAGCAGTTCTTC,CAARGNYNEQFF
TRBJ2-6,TRBV14,-,-,TGTGCCAGCAGCCAAGATCAGGGAAGGTCAGGGGCCAACGTCCTGACTTTC,CASSQDQGRSGANVLTF
TRBJ1-2,TRBV30,-,-,TGTGCCTGGGAAGCAGGGTTAGGTGGCTACACCTTC,CAWEAGLGGYTF
TRBJ1-2,TRBV11-2,-,-,TGTGCCAGCAGCTTAGAGGGGAGGGGTGGCTACACCTTC,CASSLEGRGGYTF
TRBJ2-5,TRBV9,-,TRBD2,TGTGCCAGCAGCGTAGGGGCTAGCGGGGGCAGGGAGACCCAGTACTTC,CASSVGASGGRETQYF
TRBJ2-3,TRBV9,-,TRBD2,TGTGCCAGCAGCATGAGCGGGGGTGATTCGGGCACAGATACGCAGTATTTT,CASSMSGGDSGTDTQYF
TRBJ2-7,TRBV24-1,-,-,TGTGCCACCAGTGATCTATCTCCGGGACACCTCTACGAGCAGTACTTC,CATSDLSPGHLYEQYF
TRBJ2-7,TRBV12-3/TRBV12-4,once,-,TGTGCCAGCAGTGCGAGCTCCTACGAGCAGTACTTC,CASSASSYEQYF
TRBJ2-3,TRBV6-1,-,TRBD2,TGTGCCAGCAGTGAGGTTCGGCTAGCGGGGGGGGGCACAGATACGCAGTATTTT,CASSEVRLAGGGTDTQYF
TRBJ1-2,TRBV7-2,-,TRBD1,TGTGCCAGCAGCTTATTGGCAGGGGGCGGACACACCTTC,CASSLLAGGGHTF
TRBJ1-2,TRBV30,-,TRBD1,TGTGCCTACACAGGGGGCTATGGCTACACCTTC,CAYTGGYGYTF
TRBJ2-7,TRBV7-9,few,TRBD2,TGTGCCAGCAGCCACAGACTAGCAACATCCTACGAGCAGTACTTC,CASSHRLATSYEQYF
TRBJ1-5,TRBV11-2,-,TRBD1,TGTGCCAGCAGCTTAGATGGGACAGGGTTCAACCAGCCCCAGCATTTT,CASSLDGTGFNQPQHF
TRBJ1-5,TRBV4-3,-,-,TGCGCCAGCAGCCATACGGAAAGAAGAGGGCCCCAGCATTTT,CASSHTERRGPQHF
TRBJ2-5,TRBV18,-,TRBD1,TGTGCCAGCTCACCGAGAGGGGGCGAGGAGACCCAGTACTTC,CASSPRGGEETQYF
TRBJ2-4,TRBV7-2,-,TRBD2,TGTGCCAGCAGCGCTCTAGCGGGGGAAAACATTCAGTACTTC,CASSALAGENIQYF
TRBJ2-1,TRBV9,-,TRBD1,TGTGCCAGCAGCCCCCAACCAACAGGGGACAATGAGCAGTTCTTC,CASSPQPTGDNEQFF
TRBJ1-1,TRBV27,-,TRBD1,TGTGCCAGCAGTTTCTCATGGACAGGTGGGTCCACTGAAGCTTTCTTT,CASSFSWTGGSTEAFF
TRBJ2-1,TRBV7-9,-,TRBD2,TGTGCCAGCATTTGGCTAGCGGGGGACCTACACAATGAGCAGTTCTTC,CASIWLAGDLHNEQFF
TRBJ2-7,TRBV28,-,TRBD1,TGTGCCAGCAGGATGGGGACAGGGGGCGAGCAGTACTTC,CASRMGTGGEQYF
TRBJ1-3,TRBV6-5,-,-,TGTGCCAGCCGGGGTGGGATAGGAAACACCATATATTTT,CASRGGIGNTIYF
TRBJ2-1,TRBV11-2,-,-,TGTGCCAGCAGCTTAGAGCCGTATGAGGGCACACACTACAATGAGCAGTTCTTC,CASSLEPYEGTHYNEQFF
TRBJ2-1,TRBV7-9,-,TRBD2,TGTGCCAGCAGCTTAGTTGGCGGGGGGACCAACAATGAGCAGTTCTTC,CASSLVGGGTNNEQFF
TRBJ2-7,TRBV9,-,-,TGTGCCAGCAGCGTAGATAGGGCAGGGCCCTACGAGCAGTACTTC,CASSVDRAGPYEQYF
TRBJ2-7,TRBV5-4,-,-,TGTGCCAGCAGCAGGTCCGAAGGTAGCCGGAACTTC,CASSRSEGSRNF
TRBJ2-2,TRBV11-2,-,-,TGTGCCAACATTGGGCAGGCCGCCGGGGAGCTGTTTTTT,CANIGQAAGELFF
TRBJ2-1,TRBV9,-,-,TGTGCCAGCAGCGCCTACGGAACGGGGACCTACAATGAGCAGTTCTTC,CASSAYGTGTYNEQFF
TRBJ1-5,TRBV5-6,-,-,TGTGCCAGCAGCCCGCTCCGGGACACACACAATCAGCCCCAGCATTTT,CASSPLRDTHNQPQHF
TRBJ2-7,TRBV5-4,-,-,TGTGCCAGCAGCTCCCGGACAGCACCACCCTACGAGCAGTACTTC,CASSSRTAPPYEQYF
TRBJ2-6,TRBV6-5,-,-,TGTGCCAGCAGGGGGGCGGCTGGGGCCAACGTCCTGACTTTC,CASRGAAGANVLTF
TRBJ1-1,TRBV5-1,-,TRBD1,TGCGCCAGCAGCTTTTATGACAATTCAGGGGGCGTAGGCACTGAAGCTTTCTTT,CASSFYDNSGGVGTEAFF
TRBJ2-1,TRBV9,-,TRBD2,TGTGCCAGCAGCCCAGGACTAGTTGGTGAGCAGTTCTTC,CASSPGLVGEQFF
TRBJ2-7,TRBV6-2/TRBV6-3,-,TRBD2,TGTGCTAGCAGTTACTCGAGACTAGCGGGGGTACGCGTCGAGCAGTACTTC,CASSYSRLAGVRVEQYF
TRBJ1-2,TRBV4-3,-,-,TGCGCCAGCAGCCAAGATGTCTGGGGAGAATGGGGCTATGGCTACACCTTC,CASSQDVWGEWGYGYTF
TRBJ2-7,TRBV27,-,TRBD2,TGTGCCAGCAAAGTTGTAGCGGGGGGTATCTACGAGCAGTACTTC,CASKVVAGGIYEQYF
TRBJ1-5,TRBV7-9,-,TRBD1,TGTGCCAGCAGCTTAGGGCTGCAGGGGGCTGGCAATCAGCCCCAGCATTTT,CASSLGLQGAGNQPQHF
TRBJ2-7,TRBV5-1,-,-,TGCGCCAGCAGCTCGGGAGACACATACGAGCAGTACTTC,CASSSGDTYEQYF